Listed below are T cell receptor beta chains from one sample, sequenced in a study of early T cells in non-severe SARS-CoV-2 infection. TCRdb reprocessed the 5' RACE reads with MiXCR, giving one entry per CDR3 protein. The data contain more than 55,000 distinct CDR3 sequences, around an eighth of them singletons. Sequenced sample: whole blood. The receptor set was obtained from an adult who was a healthcare worker with PCR-confirmed SARS-CoV-2 infection or an uninfected control (not recorded which). Each CDR3 is given with its conserved first and last residue. Fields, in order: V gene, J gene, D gene, clone size, CDR3 protein, CDR3 DNA. A D gene is named only where the DNA matches it firmly. Only part of the rows carry a size: once, few, many, or a class if the clone is expanded.

>TRBV5-4|TRBJ1-1|NA|many
CASSPSRGTEAFF
TGTGCCAGCAGCCCCTCTCGGGGCACTGAAGCTTTCTTT
>TRBV2|TRBJ2-7|NA|medium-sized
CASSPTATAPYEQYF
TGTGCCAGCAGTCCGACAGCCACGGCGCCCTACGAGCAGTACTTC
>TRBV5-1|TRBJ1-1|NA|NA
CASRRNGEMTEAFF
TGCGCCAGCAGGAGGAACGGGGAAATGACTGAAGCTTTCTTT
>TRBV29-1|TRBJ1-1|NA|NA
CSVDAGGTEAFF
TGCAGCGTTGATGCCGGGGGCACTGAAGCTTTCTTT
>TRBV6-5|TRBJ1-1|NA|many
CASSSQGTEAFF
TGTGCCAGCAGTTCTCAAGGGACAGAAGCTTTCTTT
>TRBV10-3|TRBJ2-7|NA|many
CAISTRDSPYEQYF
TGTGCCATCAGCACCCGGGACTCTCCCTACGAGCAGTACTTC
>TRBV20-1|TRBJ2-7|TRBD2|many
CSGMKGTRSQEQYF
TGCAGTGGCATGAAAGGGACTAGGTCGCAGGAGCAGTACTTC
>TRBV12-3/TRBV12-4|TRBJ2-5|NA|many
CASSLGGGETQYF
TGTGCCAGCAGTTTAGGGGGCGGAGAGACCCAGTACTTC
>TRBV3-1|TRBJ1-1|TRBD1|NA
CASSQRRTGILNTEAFF
TGTGCCAGCAGCCAAAGGAGGACAGGGATCTTGAACACTGAAGCTTTCTTT
>TRBV7-9|TRBJ2-1|TRBD2|few
CASSARGSSYNEQFF
TGTGCCAGCAGCGCGCGGGGGAGCTCCTACAATGAGCAGTTCTTC
>TRBV3-1|TRBJ2-5|NA|NA
CASSHWLTQETQYF
TGTGCCAGCAGCCATTGGTTAACCCAGGAGACCCAGTACTTC
>TRBV29-1|TRBJ2-5|NA|many
CSVDRQETQYF
TGCAGCGTTGACAGGCAAGAGACCCAGTACTTC
>TRBV4-3|TRBJ2-3|NA|NA
CASSQSQAGSTDTQYF
TGCGCCAGCAGCCAAAGCCAAGCGGGTAGCACAGATACGCAGTATTTT
>TRBV5-4|TRBJ1-2|TRBD1|NA
CASSPTGAGNYGYTF
TGTGCCAGCAGCCCCACAGGGGCAGGGAACTATGGCTACACCTTC
>TRBV29-1|TRBJ1-2|NA|many
CSVESGLGYGYTF
TGCAGCGTTGAGTCAGGGTTGGGCTATGGCTACACCTTC
>TRBV20-1|TRBJ1-1|NA|many
CSASNTEAFF
TGCAGTGCTTCTAACACTGAAGCTTTCTTT
>TRBV29-1|TRBJ2-1|TRBD1|many
CSVLPGQGYNEQFF
TGCAGCGTCCTACCGGGACAGGGGTACAATGAGCAGTTCTTC
>TRBV6-2/TRBV6-3|TRBJ2-3|NA|many
CASSPERATFTQYF
TGTGCCAGCAGCCCTGAGAGGGCAACCTTTACGCAGTATTTT
>TRBV7-2|TRBJ1-1|NA|NA
CASSLLAGAEAFF
TGTGCCAGCAGCTTACTGGCTGGGGCTGAAGCTTTCTTT
>TRBV11-2|TRBJ2-7|TRBD2|many
CASSLRGGAAYEQYF
TGTGCCAGCAGCCTCCGGGGGGGGGCTGCCTACGAGCAGTACTTC
>TRBV28|TRBJ1-5|NA|few
CASSLGADNQPQHF
TGTGCCAGCAGTTTAGGAGCGGACAATCAGCCCCAGCATTTT
>TRBV29-1|TRBJ2-1|TRBD1|few
CSVVTGGSNEQFF
TGCAGCGTTGTTACAGGGGGGTCAAATGAGCAGTTCTTC
>TRBV20-1|TRBJ2-3|NA|once
CSARSRGPDTQYF
TGCAGTGCTAGAAGCCGGGGGCCAGATACGCAGTATTTT
>TRBV4-1|TRBJ2-1|NA|NA
CASRGSGSSYNEQFF
TGCGCCAGCAGGGGGTCGGGGAGCTCCTACAATGAGCAGTTCTTC
>TRBV20-1|TRBJ2-1|TRBD2|many
CSASSGGSSYNEQFF
TGCAGTGCTAGTAGCGGGGGTAGCTCCTACAATGAGCAGTTCTTC
>TRBV6-1|TRBJ2-5|NA|NA
CASMGSGYETQYF
TGTGCCAGCATGGGGTCGGGGTATGAGACCCAGTACTTC
>TRBV7-8|TRBJ1-2|NA|NA
CASSHRLGGGCTF
TGTGCCAGCAGCCACAGACTCGGCGGGGGCTGCACCTTC
>TRBV28|TRBJ2-2|NA|many
CASRPVGDPGQGTGELFF
TGTGCCAGCAGGCCGGTGGGGGACCCAGGGCAGGGAACCGGGGAGCTGTTTTTT
>TRBV18|TRBJ2-5|NA|NA
CATSGGRETQYF
TGTGCCACCTCCGGGGGGCGAGAGACCCAGTACTTC
>TRBV14|TRBJ1-2|NA|many
CASSQTRDRAGYTF
TGTGCCAGCAGCCAAACGAGGGACCGGGCTGGCTACACCTTC
>TRBV5-1|TRBJ2-1|TRBD1|many
CASSLGQGPYNEQFF
TGCGCCAGCAGCTTGGGACAGGGCCCCTACAATGAGCAGTTCTTC
>TRBV24-1|TRBJ2-5|TRBD1|many
CATSDFRGGKETQYF
TGTGCCACCAGTGATTTTAGAGGGGGCAAAGAGACCCAGTACTTC
>TRBV5-1|TRBJ2-7|TRBD2|few
CASSLRASGNPYEQYF
TGCGCCAGCAGCTTGAGGGCTAGCGGGAACCCCTACGAGCAGTACTTC
>TRBV19|TRBJ1-2|NA|NA
CASSIDRWRASDYGYTF
TGTGCCAGTAGTATAGATAGGTGGAGGGCGTCAGACTATGGCTACACCTTC
>TRBV30|TRBJ1-1|NA|NA
CAWGLNTEAFF
TGTGCCTGGGGCCTTAACACTGAAGCTTTCTTT
>TRBV9|TRBJ2-3|TRBD1|many
CASSVMGQGADTQYF
TGTGCCAGCAGCGTAATGGGGCAGGGGGCAGATACGCAGTATTTT
>TRBV29-1|TRBJ1-1|NA|many
CSVVTEWNTEAFF
TGCAGCGTGGTGACAGAATGGAACACTGAAGCTTTCTTT
>TRBV14|TRBJ1-1|NA|NA
CASSSRGSEAFF
TGTGCCAGCAGCTCTAGGGGTTCTGAAGCTTTCTTT
>TRBV3-1|TRBJ2-5|NA|many
CASSPQVDPRKETQYF
TGTGCCAGCAGCCCCCAGGTCGACCCCAGGAAAGAGACCCAGTACTTC
>TRBV18|TRBJ2-7|NA|NA
CASSADTTYEQYF
TGTGCCAGCTCGGCAGACACGACCTACGAGCAGTACTTC
>TRBV29-1|TRBJ2-5|NA|few
CSVAPQETQYF
TGCAGCGTCGCACCTCAAGAGACCCAGTACTTC
>TRBV6-2/TRBV6-3|TRBJ2-5|TRBD2|NA
CASSAGTSEQETQYF
TGTGCCAGCAGCGCCGGGACTAGCGAACAAGAGACCCAGTACTTC
>TRBV3-1|TRBJ1-1|TRBD1|many
CASSQGDRNTEAFF
TGTGCCAGCAGCCAAGGGGACAGGAACACTGAAGCTTTCTTT
>TRBV5-1|TRBJ2-1|NA|NA
CASSLESRANEQFF
TGCGCCAGCAGCTTGGAATCTAGGGCCAATGAGCAGTTCTTC
>TRBV7-7|TRBJ2-3|TRBD2|many
CASAALAGGNTDTQYF
TGTGCCAGCGCCGCACTAGCGGGGGGAAACACAGATACGCAGTATTTT